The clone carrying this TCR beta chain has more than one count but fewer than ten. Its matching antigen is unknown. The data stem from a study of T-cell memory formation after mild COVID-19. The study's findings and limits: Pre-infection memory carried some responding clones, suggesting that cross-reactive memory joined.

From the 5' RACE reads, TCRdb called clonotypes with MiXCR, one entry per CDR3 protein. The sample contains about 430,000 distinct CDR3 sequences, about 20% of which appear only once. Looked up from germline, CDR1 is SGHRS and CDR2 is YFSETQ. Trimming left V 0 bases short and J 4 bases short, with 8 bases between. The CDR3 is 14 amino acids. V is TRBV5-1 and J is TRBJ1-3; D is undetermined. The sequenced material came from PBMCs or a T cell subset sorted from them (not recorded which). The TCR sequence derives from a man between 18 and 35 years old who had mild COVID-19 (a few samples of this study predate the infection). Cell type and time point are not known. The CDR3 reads CASSLDGGGNTIYF. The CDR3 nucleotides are TGCGCCAGCAGCTTGGACGGTGGAGGAAACACCATATATTTT.